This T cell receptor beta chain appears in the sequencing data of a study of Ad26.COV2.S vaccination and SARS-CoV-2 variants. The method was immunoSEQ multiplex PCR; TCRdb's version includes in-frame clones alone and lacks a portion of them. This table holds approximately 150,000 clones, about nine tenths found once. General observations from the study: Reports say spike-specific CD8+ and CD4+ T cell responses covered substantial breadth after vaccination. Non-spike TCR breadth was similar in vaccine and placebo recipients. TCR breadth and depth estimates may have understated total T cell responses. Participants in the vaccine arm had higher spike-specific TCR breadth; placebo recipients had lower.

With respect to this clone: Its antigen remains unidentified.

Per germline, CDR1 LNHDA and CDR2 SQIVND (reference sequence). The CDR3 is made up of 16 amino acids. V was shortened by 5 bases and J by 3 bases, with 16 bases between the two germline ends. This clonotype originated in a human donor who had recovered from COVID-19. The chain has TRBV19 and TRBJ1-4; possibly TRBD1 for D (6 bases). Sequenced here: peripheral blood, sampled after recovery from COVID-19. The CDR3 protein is CASSAPAGASNEKLFF. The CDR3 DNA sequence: TGTGCCAGTAGTGCCCCCGCGGGGGCCTCTAATGAAAAACTGTTTTTT.